This TCR beta chain emerged from a study of persistence of HIV-infected CD4 T cells. Germline assignment: CDR1 SGHTA and CDR2 FQGTGA. Deletions cut 2 bases from V and 0 bases from J, with 16 bases between. The CDR3 extends over 18 amino acids. As for this clone: Its antigen is still unknown.

Whole-study results and caveats: Antigen-responding cells were enriched for degenerate expanded CDR3beta sequences.

This nonspecific control used anti-CD3/anti-CD28 bead stimulation of CD4+ T cells. Sorting selected CD4+ T cells upregulating both CD40 ligand and CD69. This was the immunoSEQ version 4 assay in survey mode. Profiling relied on immunoSEQ multiplex PCR, and the TCRdb table lists in-frame clones only, not all of them. Of 30,000 to 45,000 clones detected, roughly 87% appear once; the ten largest clones hold about 1.3%. The chain employs TRBV7-3 and TRBJ2-2; no reliable D call. The clonotype originates from an adult man with HIV who was CMV-seropositive. Specimen: CD4+ T cells sorted from PBMCs after roughly 18-hour stimulation, collected from a patient who received antiretroviral therapy. Here the CDR3 DNA reads TGTGCCAGCAGCTTAGACCGTCAGTTGAGCTCGAACACCGGGGAGCTGTTTTTT. Protein sequence: CASSLDRQLSSNTGELFF.